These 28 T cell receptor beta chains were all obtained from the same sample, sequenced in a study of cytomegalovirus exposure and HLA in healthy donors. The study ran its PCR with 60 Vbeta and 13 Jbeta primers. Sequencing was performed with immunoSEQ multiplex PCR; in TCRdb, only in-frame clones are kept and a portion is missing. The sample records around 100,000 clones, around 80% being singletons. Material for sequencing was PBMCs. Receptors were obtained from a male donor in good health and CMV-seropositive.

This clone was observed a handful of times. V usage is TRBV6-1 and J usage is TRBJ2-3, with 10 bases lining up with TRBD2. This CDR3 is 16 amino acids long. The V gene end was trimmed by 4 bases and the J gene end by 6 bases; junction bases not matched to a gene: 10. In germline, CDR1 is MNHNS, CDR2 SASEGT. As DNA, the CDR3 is TGTGCCAGCAGTGGGGGAGCGGGAGGGGGCAGGGATACGCAGTATTTT. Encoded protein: CASSGGAGGGRDTQYF.

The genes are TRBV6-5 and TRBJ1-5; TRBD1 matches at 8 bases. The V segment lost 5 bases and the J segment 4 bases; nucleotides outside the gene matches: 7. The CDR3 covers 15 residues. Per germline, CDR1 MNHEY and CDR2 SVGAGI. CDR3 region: CASSRTGISNQPQHF. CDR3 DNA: TGTGCCAGCAGTAGGACAGGGATTTCTAATCAGCCCCAGCATTTT.

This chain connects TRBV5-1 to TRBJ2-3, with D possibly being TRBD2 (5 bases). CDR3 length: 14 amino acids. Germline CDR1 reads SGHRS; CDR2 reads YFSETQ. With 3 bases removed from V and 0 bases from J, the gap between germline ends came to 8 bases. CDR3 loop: CASSSGISTDTQYF. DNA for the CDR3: TGCGCCAGCAGCTCGGGGATAAGCACAGATACGCAGTATTTT.

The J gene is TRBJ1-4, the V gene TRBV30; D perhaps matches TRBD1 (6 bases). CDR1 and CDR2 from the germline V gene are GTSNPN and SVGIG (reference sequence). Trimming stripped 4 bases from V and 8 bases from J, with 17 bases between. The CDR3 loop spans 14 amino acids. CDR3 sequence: CAWTPVDRKEKLFF. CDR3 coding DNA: TGTGCCTGGACCCCCGTAGACAGGAAGGAAAAACTGTTTTTT.

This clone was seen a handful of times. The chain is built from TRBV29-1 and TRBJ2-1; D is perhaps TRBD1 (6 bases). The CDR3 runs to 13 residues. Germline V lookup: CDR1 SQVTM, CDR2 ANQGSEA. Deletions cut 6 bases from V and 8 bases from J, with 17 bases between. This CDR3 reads CSVPNPSGDEQFF. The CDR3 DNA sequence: TGCAGCGTCCCTAATCCGTCAGGGGATGAGCAGTTCTTC.

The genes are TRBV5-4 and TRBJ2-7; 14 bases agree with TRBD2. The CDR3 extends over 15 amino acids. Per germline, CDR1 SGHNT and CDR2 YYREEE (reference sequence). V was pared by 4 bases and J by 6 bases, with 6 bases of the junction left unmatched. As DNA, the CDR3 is TGTGCCAGCAGCCCGGGACTAGCGGGAGTTCGCGAGCAGTACTTC. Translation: CASSPGLAGVREQYF.

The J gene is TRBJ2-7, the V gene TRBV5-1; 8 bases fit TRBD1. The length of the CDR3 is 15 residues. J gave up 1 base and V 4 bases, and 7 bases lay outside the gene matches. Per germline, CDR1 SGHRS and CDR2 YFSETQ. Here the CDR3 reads CASSLSGGASYEQYF. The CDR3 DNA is TGCGCCAGCAGCCTTTCAGGGGGCGCATCCTACGAGCAGTACTTC.

The CDR3 DNA is TGTGCCAGCAGCTTAGAGGGGGACCTTTATGGCTACACCTTC. This translates into CASSLEGDLYGYTF. The V gene is TRBV7-9, the J gene TRBJ1-2, with D perhaps matching TRBD1 (6 bases). Germline V gene data show CDR1 as SEHNR and CDR2 as FQNEAQ (reference sequence). The CDR3 is 14 amino acids. Trimming took off 1 base at V and 5 bases at J, with 11 bases between the two ends.

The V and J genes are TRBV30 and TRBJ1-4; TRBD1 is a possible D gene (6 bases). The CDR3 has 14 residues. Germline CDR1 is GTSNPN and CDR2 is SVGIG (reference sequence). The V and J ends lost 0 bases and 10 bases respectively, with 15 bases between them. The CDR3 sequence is CAWSVRRGRGKLFF. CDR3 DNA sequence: TGTGCCTGGAGTGTACGCAGGGGAAGGGGAAAACTGTTTTTT.

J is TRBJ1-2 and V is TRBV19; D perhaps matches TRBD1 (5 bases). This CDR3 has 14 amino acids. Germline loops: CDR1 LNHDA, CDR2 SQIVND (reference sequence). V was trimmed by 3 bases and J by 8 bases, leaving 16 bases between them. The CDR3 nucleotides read TGTGCCAGTAGTATCCCGGGCCTATGGGGCGGCTACACCTTC. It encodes CASSIPGLWGGYTF. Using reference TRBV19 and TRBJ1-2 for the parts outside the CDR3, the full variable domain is DGGITQSPKYLFRKEGQNVTLSCEQNLNHDAMYWYRQDPGQGLRLIYYSQIVNDFQKGDIAEGYSVSREKKESFPLTVTSAQKNPTAFYLCASSIPGLWGGYTFGSGTRLTVV.

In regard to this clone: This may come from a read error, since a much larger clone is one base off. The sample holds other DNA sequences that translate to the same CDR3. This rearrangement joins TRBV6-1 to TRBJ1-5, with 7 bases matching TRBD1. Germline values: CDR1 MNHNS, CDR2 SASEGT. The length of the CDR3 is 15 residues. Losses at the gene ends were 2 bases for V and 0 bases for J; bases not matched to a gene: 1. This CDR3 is CASSERQGSNQPQHF. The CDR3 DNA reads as TGTGCCAGCAGTGAAAGACAGGGTAGCAATCAGCCCCAGCATTTT.

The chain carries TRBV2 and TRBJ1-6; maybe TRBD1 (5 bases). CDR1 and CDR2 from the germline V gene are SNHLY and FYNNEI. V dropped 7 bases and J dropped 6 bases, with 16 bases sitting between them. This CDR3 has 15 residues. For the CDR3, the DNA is TGTGCCAGCAAGCTGGGCAGGGAGGGTAATTCACCCCTCCACTTT. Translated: CASKLGREGNSPLHF. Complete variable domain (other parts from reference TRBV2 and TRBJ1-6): EPEVTQTPSHQVTQMGQEVILRCVPISNHLYFYWYRQILGQKVEFLVSFYNNEISEKSEIFDDQFSVERPDGSNFTLKIRSTKLEDSAMYFCASKLGREGNSPLHFGNGTRLTVT.

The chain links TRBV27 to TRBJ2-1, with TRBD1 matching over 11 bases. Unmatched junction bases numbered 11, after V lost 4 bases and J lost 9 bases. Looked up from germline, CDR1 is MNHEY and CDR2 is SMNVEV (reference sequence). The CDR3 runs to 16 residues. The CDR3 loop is CASSSSLGQGVIEQFF. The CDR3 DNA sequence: TGTGCCAGCAGTTCGAGTTTGGGACAGGGGGTAATTGAGCAGTTCTTC.

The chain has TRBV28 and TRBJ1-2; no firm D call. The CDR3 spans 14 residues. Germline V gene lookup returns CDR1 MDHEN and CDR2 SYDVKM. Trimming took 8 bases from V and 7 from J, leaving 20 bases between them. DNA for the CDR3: TGTGCCAGCGCTTCCTTGAATCCCTCGGGTGGCTACACCTTC. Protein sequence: CASASLNPSGGYTF.

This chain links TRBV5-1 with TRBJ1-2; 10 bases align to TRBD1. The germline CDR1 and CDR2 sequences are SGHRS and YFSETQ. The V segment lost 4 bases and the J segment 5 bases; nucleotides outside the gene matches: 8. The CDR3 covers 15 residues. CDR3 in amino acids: CASSDPGQGIYGYTF. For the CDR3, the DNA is TGCGCCAGCAGCGATCCGGGACAGGGGATTTATGGCTACACCTTC.

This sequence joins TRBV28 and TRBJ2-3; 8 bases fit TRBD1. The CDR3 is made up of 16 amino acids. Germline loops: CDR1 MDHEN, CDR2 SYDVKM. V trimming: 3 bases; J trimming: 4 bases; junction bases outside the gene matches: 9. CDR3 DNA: TGTGCCAGCAGTTTCACCGGACAGGGTGTCGCAGATACGCAGTATTTT. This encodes CASSFTGQGVADTQYF. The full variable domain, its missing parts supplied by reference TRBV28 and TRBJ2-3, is DVKVTQSSRYLVKRTGEKVFLECVQDMDHENMFWYRQDPGLGLRLIYFSYDVKMKEKGDIPEGYSVSREKKERFSLILESASTNQTSMYLCASSFTGQGVADTQYFGPGTRLTVL.

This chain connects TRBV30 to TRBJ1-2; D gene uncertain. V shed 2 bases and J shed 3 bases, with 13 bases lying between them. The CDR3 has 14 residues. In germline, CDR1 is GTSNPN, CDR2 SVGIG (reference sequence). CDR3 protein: CAWSPYDKDYGYTF. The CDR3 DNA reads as TGTGCCTGGAGTCCTTACGACAAGGACTATGGCTACACCTTC.

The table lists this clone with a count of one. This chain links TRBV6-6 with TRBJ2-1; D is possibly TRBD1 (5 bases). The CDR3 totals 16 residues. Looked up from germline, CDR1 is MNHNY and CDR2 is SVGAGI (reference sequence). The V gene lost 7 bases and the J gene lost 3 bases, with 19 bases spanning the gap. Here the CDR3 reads CASTLGPGSLYNEQFF. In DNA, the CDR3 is TGTGCCAGCACTCTTGGCCCAGGGTCCCTCTACAATGAGCAGTTCTTC.

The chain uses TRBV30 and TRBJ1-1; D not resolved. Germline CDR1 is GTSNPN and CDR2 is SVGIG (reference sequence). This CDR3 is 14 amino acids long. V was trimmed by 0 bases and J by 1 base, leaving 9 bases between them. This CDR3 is CAWSVADPNTEAFF. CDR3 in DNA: TGTGCCTGGAGTGTTGCGGATCCGAACACTGAAGCTTTCTTT.

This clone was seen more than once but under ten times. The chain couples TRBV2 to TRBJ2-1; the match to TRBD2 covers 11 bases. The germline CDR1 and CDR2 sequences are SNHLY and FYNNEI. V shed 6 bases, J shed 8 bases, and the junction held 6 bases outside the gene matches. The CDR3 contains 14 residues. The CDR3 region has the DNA TGTGCCAGCAGGTGGACTAGCGGGTTCGATGAGCAGTTCTTC. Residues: CASRWTSGFDEQFF.

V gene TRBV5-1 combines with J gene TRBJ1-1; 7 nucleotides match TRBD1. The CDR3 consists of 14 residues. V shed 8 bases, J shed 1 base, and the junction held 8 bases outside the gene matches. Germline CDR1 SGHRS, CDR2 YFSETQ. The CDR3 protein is CASRQGVENTEAFF. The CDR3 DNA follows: TGCGCCAGTCGACAGGGAGTTGAGAACACTGAAGCTTTCTTT.

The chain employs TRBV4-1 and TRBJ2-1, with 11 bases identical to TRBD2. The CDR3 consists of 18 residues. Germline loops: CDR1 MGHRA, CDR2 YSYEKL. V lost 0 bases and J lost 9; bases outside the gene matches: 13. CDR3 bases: TGCGCCAGCAGCCAAGATCCTTCCCGACTAGCGGGGCCCTCTGAGCAGTTCTTC. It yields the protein CASSQDPSRLAGPSEQFF.

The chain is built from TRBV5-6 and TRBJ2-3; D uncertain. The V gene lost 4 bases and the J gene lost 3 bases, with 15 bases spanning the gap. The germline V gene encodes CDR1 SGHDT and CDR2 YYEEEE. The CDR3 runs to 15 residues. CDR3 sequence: CASSTTLMKTDTQYF. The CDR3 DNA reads TGTGCCAGCAGCACGACTCTGATGAAGACAGATACGCAGTATTTT.

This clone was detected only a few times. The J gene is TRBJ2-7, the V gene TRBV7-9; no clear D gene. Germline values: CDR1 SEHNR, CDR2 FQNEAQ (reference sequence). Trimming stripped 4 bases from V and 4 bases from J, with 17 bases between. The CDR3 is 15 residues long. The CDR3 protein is CASSSTVTSLYEQYF. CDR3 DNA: TGTGCCAGCAGCTCAACCGTAACTTCCTTGTACGAGCAGTACTTC.

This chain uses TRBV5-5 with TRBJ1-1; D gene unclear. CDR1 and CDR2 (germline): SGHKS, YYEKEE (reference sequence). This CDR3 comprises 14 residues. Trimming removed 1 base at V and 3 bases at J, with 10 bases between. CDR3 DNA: TGTGCCAGCAGCTTGCTGGGCCCAGACACTGAAGCTTTCTTT. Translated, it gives CASSLLGPDTEAFF.

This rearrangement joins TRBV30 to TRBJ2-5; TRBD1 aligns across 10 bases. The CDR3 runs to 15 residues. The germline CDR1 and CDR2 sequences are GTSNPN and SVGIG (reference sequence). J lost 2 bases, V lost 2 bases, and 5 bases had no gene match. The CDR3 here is CAWSYLDRGQETQYF. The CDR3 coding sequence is TGTGCCTGGAGTTACTTGGACAGGGGGCAAGAGACCCAGTACTTC.

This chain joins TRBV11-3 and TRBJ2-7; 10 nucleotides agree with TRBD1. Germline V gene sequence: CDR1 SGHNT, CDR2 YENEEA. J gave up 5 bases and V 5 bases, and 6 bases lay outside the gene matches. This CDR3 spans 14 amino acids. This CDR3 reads CASSAGQGFHEQYF. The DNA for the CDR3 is TGTGCCAGCAGCGCGGGACAGGGGTTCCACGAGCAGTACTTC.

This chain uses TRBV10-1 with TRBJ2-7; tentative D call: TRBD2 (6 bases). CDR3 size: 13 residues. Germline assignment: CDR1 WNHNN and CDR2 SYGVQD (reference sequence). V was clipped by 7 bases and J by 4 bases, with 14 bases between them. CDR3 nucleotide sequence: TGCGCCAGCACTACTGGTGGGGGGTACGAGCAGTACTTC. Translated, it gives CASTTGGGYEQYF.